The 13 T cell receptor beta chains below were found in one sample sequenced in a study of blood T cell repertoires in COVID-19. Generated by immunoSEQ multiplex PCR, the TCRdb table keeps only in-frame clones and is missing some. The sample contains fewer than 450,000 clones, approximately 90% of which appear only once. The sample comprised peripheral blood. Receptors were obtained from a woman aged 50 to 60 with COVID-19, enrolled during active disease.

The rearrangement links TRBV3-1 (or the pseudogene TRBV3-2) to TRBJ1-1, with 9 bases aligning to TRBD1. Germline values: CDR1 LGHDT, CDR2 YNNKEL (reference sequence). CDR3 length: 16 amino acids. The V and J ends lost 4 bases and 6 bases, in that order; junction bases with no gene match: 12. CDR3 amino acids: CASSPLDRGTVAEAFF. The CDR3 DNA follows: TGTGCCAGCAGCCCACTGGACAGGGGTACGGTAGCTGAAGCTTTCTTT.

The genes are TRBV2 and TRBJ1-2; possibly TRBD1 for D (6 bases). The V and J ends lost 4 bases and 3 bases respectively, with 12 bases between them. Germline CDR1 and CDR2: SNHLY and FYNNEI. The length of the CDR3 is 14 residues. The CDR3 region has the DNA TGTGCCAGCAGTGGGACAGCCCTGGACTATGGCTACACCTTC. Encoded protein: CASSGTALDYGYTF.

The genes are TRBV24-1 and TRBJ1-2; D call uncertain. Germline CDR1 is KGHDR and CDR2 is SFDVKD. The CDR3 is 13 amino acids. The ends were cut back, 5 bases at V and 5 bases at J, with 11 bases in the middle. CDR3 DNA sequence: TGTGCCACCAGTGCCACATCCGGGTATGGCTACACCTTC. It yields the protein CATSATSGYGYTF.

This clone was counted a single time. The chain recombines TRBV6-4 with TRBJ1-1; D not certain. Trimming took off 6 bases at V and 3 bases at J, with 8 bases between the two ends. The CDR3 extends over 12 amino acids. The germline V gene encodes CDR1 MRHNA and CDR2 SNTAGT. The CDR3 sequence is CASRLVYTEAFF. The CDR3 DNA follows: TGTGCCAGCAGGTTAGTCTACACTGAAGCTTTCTTT.

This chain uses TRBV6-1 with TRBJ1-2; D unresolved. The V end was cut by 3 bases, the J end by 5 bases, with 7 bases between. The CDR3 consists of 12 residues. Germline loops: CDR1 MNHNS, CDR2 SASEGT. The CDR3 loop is CASSDGGYGYTF. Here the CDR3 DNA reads TGTGCCAGCAGTGATGGAGGGTATGGCTACACCTTC.

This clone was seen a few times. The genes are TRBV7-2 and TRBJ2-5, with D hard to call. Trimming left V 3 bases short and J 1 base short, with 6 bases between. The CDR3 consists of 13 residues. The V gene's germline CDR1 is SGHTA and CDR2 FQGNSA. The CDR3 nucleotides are TGTGCCAGCAGCTTTATGTCCCAAGAGACCCAGTACTTC. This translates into CASSFMSQETQYF.

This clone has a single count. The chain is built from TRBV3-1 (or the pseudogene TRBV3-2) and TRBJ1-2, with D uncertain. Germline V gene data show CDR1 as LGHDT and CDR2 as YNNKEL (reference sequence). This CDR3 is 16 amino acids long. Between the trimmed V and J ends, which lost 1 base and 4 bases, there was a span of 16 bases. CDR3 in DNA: TGTGCCAGCAGCCAAGGGTCCCTTGAGGGTCGCTATGGCTACACCTTC. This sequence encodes CASSQGSLEGRYGYTF.

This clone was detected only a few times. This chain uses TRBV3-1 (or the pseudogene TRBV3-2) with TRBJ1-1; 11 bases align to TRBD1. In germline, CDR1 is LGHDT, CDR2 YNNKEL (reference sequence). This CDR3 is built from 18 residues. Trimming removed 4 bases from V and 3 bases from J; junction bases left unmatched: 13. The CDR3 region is CASSPYGQGAIADTEAFF. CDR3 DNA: TGTGCCAGCAGCCCCTATGGACAGGGGGCAATAGCTGACACTGAAGCTTTCTTT.

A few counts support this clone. The CDR3 DNA reads TGTGCTAGTGGTTTGTCATTAGAGGGACAGGGGGCGAATCAGCCCCAGCATTTT. Amino acids: CASGLSLEGQGANQPQHF. V usage is TRBV12-5 and J usage is TRBJ1-5; 12 positions agree with TRBD1. The CDR3 has 18 amino acids. CDR1 is LGHNT and CDR2 is FRNRAP in the germline V gene. V was clipped by 2 bases and J by 4 bases; unmatched bases: 9.

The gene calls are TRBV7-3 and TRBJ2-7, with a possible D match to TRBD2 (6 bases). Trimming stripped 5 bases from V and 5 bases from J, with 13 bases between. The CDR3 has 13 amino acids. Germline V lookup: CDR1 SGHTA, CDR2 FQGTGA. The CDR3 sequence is CASSTIGGNEQYF. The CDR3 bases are TGTGCCAGCAGCACGATCGGGGGAAACGAGCAGTACTTC.

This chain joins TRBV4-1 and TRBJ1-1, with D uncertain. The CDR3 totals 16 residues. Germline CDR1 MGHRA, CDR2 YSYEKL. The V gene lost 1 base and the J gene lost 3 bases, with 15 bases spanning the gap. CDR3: CASSQGREIRDTEAFF. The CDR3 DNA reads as TGCGCCAGCAGCCAAGGGAGGGAGATCAGAGACACTGAAGCTTTCTTT.

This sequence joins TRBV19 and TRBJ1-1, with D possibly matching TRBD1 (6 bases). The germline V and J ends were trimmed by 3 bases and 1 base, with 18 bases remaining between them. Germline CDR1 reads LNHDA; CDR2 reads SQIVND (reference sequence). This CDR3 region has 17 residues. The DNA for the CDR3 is TGTGCCAGTAGTATCTGGCTTAGGGGGGGAAAGAACACTGAAGCTTTCTTT. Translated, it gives CASSIWLRGGKNTEAFF.

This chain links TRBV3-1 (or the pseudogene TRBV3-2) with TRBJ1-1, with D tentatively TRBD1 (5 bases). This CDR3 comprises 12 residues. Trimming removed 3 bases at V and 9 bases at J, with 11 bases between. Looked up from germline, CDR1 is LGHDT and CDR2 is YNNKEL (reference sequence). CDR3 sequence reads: CASSQVGLQAFF. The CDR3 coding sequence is TGTGCCAGCAGCCAGGTGGGGCTTCAAGCTTTCTTT.